This T cell receptor (beta chain) emerged from a study of blood T cell repertoires in COVID-19. As for the study in general: The United States, Italy and Spain supplied acute and convalescent COVID-19 samples. T cells, B-cell-depleted T cells, or PBMCs provided the cDNA or gDNA that served as material.

V was cut by 6 bases and J by 1 base, with 11 bases left in between. CDR3 size: 14 residues. Germline CDR1 is MNHEY and CDR2 is SMNVEV (reference sequence). Methods used by the authors: Estimates of nucleated cell counts were drawn from the amplification of reference gene primers. Here immunoSEQ multiplex PCR was the method, and the copy in TCRdb shows in-frame clones only, minus some. D and trimming come from the DNA, and the V and J calls and clone size come from that table. The data show some 200,000 clones, with 84% seen just once and around 14% held by the top ten. The specimen was peripheral blood. The sequence came from a man under 40 with active or convalescent COVID-19. The chain couples TRBV27 to TRBJ2-3; the D gene is possibly TRBD2 (5 bases). This CDR3 is CASRTIGGTDTQYF. The CDR3 coding sequence is TGTGCCAGCAGGACGATCGGGGGCACAGATACGCAGTATTTT.